This T cell receptor (beta chain) was obtained from a study of shared clonotypes between healthy human individuals. The repertoire was sequenced with immunoSEQ multiplex PCR; TCRdb's copy has only in-frame clones and lacks some. Of more than 400,000 clones listed, more than 65% are singletons. The length of the CDR3 is 13 residues. Germline V gives CDR1 MNHEY, CDR2 SMNVEV (reference sequence). V was trimmed by 8 bases and J by 3 bases, leaving 14 bases between them. The sequence was obtained from a woman in her thirties or forties in good health. Some clones in this sample may be carry-over from other donors' samples. The gene calls are TRBV27 and TRBJ2-7; D might be TRBD2 (6 bases). The sample was PBMCs. CDR3 region: CASGTGVRYEQYF. As DNA, the CDR3 is TGTGCCAGCGGCACGGGGGTTCGCTACGAGCAGTACTTC.